There are a few counts of the clone carrying this TCR beta chain. These data are taken from a study of T cells in Graves' hyperthyroidism and ophthalmopathy. Study background: Peripheral blood samples were taken at initial diagnosis, prior to any treatment.

Germline values: CDR1 SGHRS, CDR2 YFSETQ. The germline V and J ends were trimmed by 4 bases and 4 bases, with 14 bases remaining between them. This CDR3 has 15 amino acids. TCR beta CDR3 regions were amplified from RNA transcripts. First-round RT-PCR with HTBI primers amplified the TCR CDR3 region. TCRdb passed the multiplex PCR reads through MiXCR, listing each CDR3 protein once. The repertoire holds over 700,000 distinct CDR3 sequences, with around 39% as singletons. If no ophthalmopathy progression occurred within 18 months, Graves' hyperthyroidism was stable. The chain is built from TRBV5-1 and TRBJ1-4; D is perhaps TRBD1 (5 bases). The sample taken for sequencing was blood. The receptor was derived from a man younger than 35 with Graves' hyperthyroidism. The chain's CDR3 is CASSLTGEINEKLFF. CDR3 DNA: TGCGCCAGCAGCCTGACGGGGGAAATTAATGAAAAACTGTTTTTT.